This TCR beta chain was profiled in a study of T cells in Graves' hyperthyroidism and ophthalmopathy (dated by TCRdb to between 2017 and 2020). Background on the whole study: Peripheral blood was sampled at the time of initial diagnosis, prior to any treatment. To identify distinguishing TCR V-J signatures, a discovery cohort of roughly 100 patients was used, comprising 40 to 45 with Graves' ophthalmopathy and some 60 with stable Graves' hyperthyroidism. Prospective prediction of ophthalmopathy was tested in an independent validation cohort of about 19 hyperthyroidism patients and 17 patients who later progressed to ophthalmopathy. For training and testing, the 100 or so patients in the discovery cohort were randomly divided in a 7:3 ratio. In several Graves' hyperthyroidism patients, the study also compared T-cell repertoires from thyroid tissue with T-cell repertoires from blood. Once sampling was done, hyperthyroidism patients were given methimazole at a starting dose of 30 mg daily, whereas ophthalmopathy patients were given high-dose intravenous methylprednisolone. TCR Vbeta CDR3 sequencing of around 130 peripheral blood samples (43 ophthalmopathy, roughly 74 hyperthyroidism and around 17 progressor patients) is reported in the paper. Study-wide conclusions, independent of this receptor: Sample size was not statistically predetermined, and blinding of investigators to group allocation was not performed. During validation, the model predicted progression to ophthalmopathy a median of approximately six months ahead of onset, with around 65% sensitivity and roughly 75% specificity. In cross-validation, a model built on a 13 V-J signature told ophthalmopathy apart from stable hyperthyroidism with 87.88% sensitivity and around 84% specificity, and in testing the same model reached 80%/75%. Blood samples also contained most of the expanded thyroid clonotypes (frequency above 0.001), which suggests that blood repertoires may reflect thyroid immune responses.

The TCR beta CDR3 regions were amplified from RNA transcripts. The first round of RT-PCR for the TCR CDR3 was performed with the HTBI primer set and the Qiagen OneStep RT-PCR kit. Libraries were constructed in a second round of multiplex PCR, after which size selection and purification were performed. The libraries were sequenced on an Illumina HiSeq2000 using paired-end 100 bp reads. In the source study's methods: SOAPnuke was used to process the raw data, throwing out any read that contained adapters or uncalled bases, had a mean Phred below 15, or lacked an exact constant-primer or identifier match. High-quality paired reads were merged using COPE v1.2.5, and each unique nucleotide sequence was defined as a clonotype. Clonotypes were aligned to IMGT TRBV, TRBD and TRBJ reference segments using MiTCR v1.1. The analysis was restricted to V-J combinations with a frequency above 0.0001, which together covered approximately 99% of the repertoires. The TCS score was defined as F50 (clonal expansion) divided by E x V (chaos), with BLOSUM62-based TCRdist calculated between CDR3 peptides within each V-J. Welch's t-statistics and random forest reduced 500 to 650 V-J features to under 15, which were used in a naive Bayes classifier (R e1071). TCRdb redid the processing of the public reads, applying fastp at Q25 and MiXCR, and retained in-frame beta chains. Every distinct CDR3 protein forms one entry, paired with its most common genes and DNA. The authors' filters were not applied to this entry. Recorded for this sample are roughly 350,000 distinct CDR3 sequences; roughly 13% of them occurred a single time. 30% to 35% of the sample rests with the top ten.

Ophthalmopathy patients had moderately to severely active disease, Clinical Activity Score of at least 3, NOSPECS grade of at least 4, and duration under 3 months. The study excluded patients with uncontrolled infections, other autoimmune diseases, pregnancy or lactation. Diagnoses relied on clinical symptoms, serum thyroxine and TRAb, thyroid ultrasound and orbital computed tomography. PBMCs were isolated from 7.5 to 10 ml of fresh peripheral blood by Ficoll-Paque density gradient centrifugation. Total RNA was extracted with Trizol reagent, and quality was checked on an Agilent 2100 Bioanalyzer. CDR1 and CDR2 (MGHDK, SYGVNS) derive from the germline V gene. Trimming costs V 3 bases and J 0 bases, and their ends lie 9 bases apart. The CDR3 starts with the cysteine, ends with the phenylalanine, and has 15 residues. The entry retains the CDR3 DNA only, 45 bases that are in frame from base 1. Regarding this clonotype: Its cognate antigen has yet to be identified. Base qualities are not provided; no much larger clone lies one nucleotide away.

Sequences were obtained from blood. The chain is made from TRBV25-1 and TRBJ1-5; 5 matching bases give a weak D call of TRBD1. The clonotype comes from a woman aged 40 to 50 with Graves' ophthalmopathy. The CDR3 has the sequence CASSDGGFSNQPQHF. The nucleotide sequence is given as TGTGCCAGCAGTGATGGGGGATTTAGCAATCAGCCCCAGCATTTT. Extended through the reference TRBV25-1 and TRBJ1-5 proteins, this CDR3 yields the full variable domain: EADIYQTPRYLVIGTGKKITLECSQTMGHDKMYWYQQDPGMELHLIHYSYGVNSTEKGDLSSESTVSRIRTEHFPLTLESARPSHTSQYLCASSDGGFSNQPQHFGDGTRLSIL.